A single sample gave rise to the 6 T cell receptor delta chains below, sequenced in a study of DNA immune sequencing with unique molecular identifiers. A 32-plex genomic DNA assay used primers for all 8 TRDV and 4 TRDJ genes. The library had 12-nucleotide UMIs introduced over roughly 3 barcoding cycles, then a second adapter PCR. TCRdb called clones from the multiplex PCR reads again using CATT. Of 650 to 800 delta-chain clones listed, roughly 4% are singletons. The material sequenced was gamma-delta T cells from PBMCs. All receptors come from a human donor in good health.

About this clone: A far more abundant clone sits one base away, making this likely a read error. The sample holds other DNA sequences that translate to the same CDR3. V and J are TRDV2 and TRDJ1, with 8 positions matching TRDD3. Germline V gives CDR1 GEAIGNYY, CDR2 EKD. Trimming cost V 3 bases and J 0 bases; bases outside gene matches: 5. This CDR3 is 15 amino acids long. DNA of the CDR3: TGTGCCTGTGACCGGCTGGGGGAGTACACCGATAAACTCATCTTT. This codes for CACDRLGEYTDKLIF.

This clone was seen only a few times. This chain connects TRDV2 to TRDJ1, with 13 bases matching TRDD3. The CDR3 covers 16 residues. The germline gives CDR1 GEAIGNYY, CDR2 EKD. The V gene end was trimmed by 2 bases and the J gene end by 6 bases; junction bases not matched to a gene: 8. The CDR3: CACDNLLGDTLNKLIF. The CDR3 coding sequence is TGTGCCTGTGACAACTTACTGGGGGATACGTTAAATAAACTCATCTTT.

This clone appeared a few times. The J gene is TRDJ3, the V gene TRDV2; 10 nucleotides match TRDD3. Per the germline V gene, CDR1 is GEAIGNYY and CDR2 is EKD. The CDR3 runs to 18 residues. V was pared by 0 bases and J by 3 bases, with 4 bases of the junction left unmatched. Here the CDR3 reads CACDTLGDKRWDTRQMFF. The CDR3 DNA is TGTGCCTGTGACACCCTGGGGGATAAGCGCTGGGACACCCGACAGATGTTTTTC.

By frequency in the sample, this clone is medium-sized. The V call is TRDV2, the J call TRDJ1; 7 positions match TRDD3. The CDR3 spans 17 residues. Germline-derived CDR1 and CDR2 are GEAIGNYY and EKD. After removal of 3 bases from V and 3 bases from J, the junction contained 15 bases not matched to a gene. The CDR3 is CACDPIPLSGGPDKLIF. The CDR3 DNA follows: TGTGCCTGTGACCCCATCCCCCTTAGTGGGGGACCCGATAAACTCATCTTT.

By sample fraction, this clone is medium-sized. V usage is TRDV2 and J usage is TRDJ1; 8 bases agree with TRDD3. The length of the CDR3 is 15 residues. Germline loops: CDR1 GEAIGNYY, CDR2 EKD. The V gene end was trimmed by 6 bases and the J gene end by 0 bases; junction bases not matched to a gene: 8. The CDR3 DNA reads TGTGCCTGTCATCTGCTGGGGGACGACACCGATAAACTCATCTTT. Translated: CACHLLGDDTDKLIF.

Only a few counts were recorded for this clone. This DNA translates differently at residue 3 from the TCRdb protein, which is that of a much larger clone; a read error is likely, and the protein shown is the DNA's own translation. The gene calls are TRDV2 and TRDJ1; D remains unclear. This CDR3 comprises 15 residues. CDR1 is GEAIGNYY, CDR2 EKD, per germline. CDR3 sequence: CAYDTVGGYTDKLIF. CDR3 DNA sequence: TGTGCCTATGACACCGTAGGAGGGTACACCGATAAACTCATCTTT.